This T cell receptor beta chain stems from a study of CD8 T cells in ankylosing spondylitis. The study's findings and limits: Apparently characteristic of ankylosing spondylitis blood was a TCR beta motif (roughly eight highly homologous variants).

MiXCR, run by TCRdb on the 5' RACE reads, gives a single entry per CDR3 protein. The sample lists over 600,000 distinct CDR3 sequences, under 20% occurring once. The CDR3 spans 11 residues. V dropped 6 bases and J dropped 4 bases, with 9 bases sitting between them. Germline-derived CDR1 and CDR2 are SQVTM and ANQGSEA. This clonotype was seen a few times. The antigen remains unidentified. The rearrangement uses TRBV29-1 and TRBJ1-2; D unclear. The clonotype was recovered from a male donor with ankylosing spondylitis. Sequencing was done on a sample of blood, either unsorted or a sorted T cell fraction (not recorded which). The CDR3 spells CSVLTVYGYTF. The CDR3 nucleotides are TGCAGCGTCCTTACAGTCTATGGCTACACCTTC.